A selection of T cell receptor beta chains follows, all from one sample in a study of T cells after yellow fever vaccination. TCRdb itself ran the 5' RACE reads through MiXCR, one entry per CDR3 protein. The top ten clones hold around 15% of a sample with just under 600,000 distinct CDR3 sequences, roughly 12% of them seen once. Source: PBMCs, taken on the day of the yellow fever booster vaccination. The receptor source for this set is a man aged 25 to 40 who received the YFV17D yellow fever vaccine. CDR3s include the opening cysteine and the closing phenylalanine or tryptophan. The order of the fields is clone size, D gene, J gene, V gene, CDR3 DNA, CDR3 protein. The D gene is left open where the match is weak. Only part of the rows carry a size: once, few, many, or a class if the clone is expanded.

- | - | TRBJ2-1 | TRBV20-1 | TGCAGTGCTAGAGATGCGGAACCCCAGTCCTACAATGAGCAGTTCTTC | CSARDAEPQSYNEQFF
- | TRBD1 | TRBJ2-1 | TRBV29-1 | TGCAGCGTTGGGGGACAGGGAATATTCGGGGAGCAGTTCTTC | CSVGGQGIFGEQFF
many | - | TRBJ1-2 | TRBV7-2 | TGTGCCAGCAGCTCCTCAGGGCCATATGGCTACACCTTC | CASSSSGPYGYTF
- | - | TRBJ2-7 | TRBV5-4 | TGTGCCAGCAGCTTGGCCGGTGTGACTAGAAACTCCGAGCAGTACTTC | CASSLAGVTRNSEQYF
- | - | TRBJ2-3 | TRBV3-1 | TGTGCCAGCAGCCATACCTCCACCGGGACTAGCGGACAGGGGGGTACGCAGTATTTT | CASSHTSTGTSGQGGTQYF
many | - | TRBJ2-2 | TRBV5-1 | TGCGCCAGCAGCTTGACCCCAGGAGGGGGGGCGAACACCGGGGAGCTGTTTTTT | CASSLTPGGGANTGELFF
few | - | TRBJ2-5 | TRBV25-1 | TGTGCCAGCTCGGACAGCTTACTGAAGACCCAGTACTTC | CASSDSLLKTQYF
many | - | TRBJ2-5 | TRBV30 | TGTGCCTGGAGTAAAAACAGTGCCAAGTTTCAAGAGACCCAGTACTTC | CAWSKNSAKFQETQYF
few | - | TRBJ2-2 | TRBV5-6 | TGTGCCAGCACCCAAACCCCATTTCTCACCGGGGAGCTGTTTTTT | CASTQTPFLTGELFF
- | TRBD2 | TRBJ2-3 | TRBV28 | TGTGCCAGCAGTCCCTCAGGTCTAGCGGGACGGGCAGATACGCAGTATTTT | CASSPSGLAGRADTQYF
- | TRBD1 | TRBJ2-5 | TRBV15 | TGTGCCACCAGCAGCGGACAGGGGACAGAGACCCAGTACTTC | CATSSGQGTETQYF
few | - | TRBJ2-3 | TRBV10-1 | TGCGCCAGCAGAGAAGGGACCACAGATACGCAGTATTTT | CASREGTTDTQYF
- | TRBD1 | TRBJ2-1 | TRBV5-1 | TGCGCCAGCGGACAGGGGAACTCCTACAATGAGCAGTTCTTC | CASGQGNSYNEQFF
- | TRBD2 | TRBJ2-7 | TRBV3-1 | TGTGCCAGCAGCCCAGGTCTCGGGACTAGCGGCGAGCAGTACTTC | CASSPGLGTSGEQYF
- | - | TRBJ2-7 | TRBV4-2 | TGTGCCAGCAGCCAAGACAACACCCTGGGGGAGCAGTACTTC | CASSQDNTLGEQYF
- | - | TRBJ1-4 | TRBV12-3/TRBV12-4 | TGTGCCAGCAGCCCCCGCGGGTGGGGGACAAGGGAAAAACTGTTTTTT | CASSPRGWGTREKLFF
- | - | TRBJ1-5 | TRBV12-3/TRBV12-4 | TGTGCCAGCAGTTTTGGAGGGGGGATCAATCAGCCCCAGCATTTT | CASSFGGGINQPQHF
few | - | TRBJ2-1 | TRBV5-1 | TGCGCCAGCAGCGGGACCCAAAACTCCTACAATGAGCAGTTCTTC | CASSGTQNSYNEQFF
few | - | TRBJ2-1 | TRBV6-1 | TGTGCCAGCAGTAAAGACTCCCACTCCTACAATGAGCAGTTCTTC | CASSKDSHSYNEQFF
once | - | TRBJ1-3 | TRBV4-3 | TGCGCCAGCAGCCAAGATCCCCGGGTAAGGGACTCTGGAAACACCATATATTTT | CASSQDPRVRDSGNTIYF
many | - | TRBJ2-3 | TRBV27 | TGTGCAGTCTCACGGGGCAATTTCGCAGATACGCAGTATTTT | CAVSRGNFADTQYF
- | - | TRBJ1-3 | TRBV20-1 | TGCAGTGGGAGGGGTGATGCAGGAAACACCATATATTTT | CSGRGDAGNTIYF
few | - | TRBJ2-2 | TRBV4-3 | TGCGCCAGCAGCCAAGACTGGCACGGGCAGAACACCGGGGAGCTGTTTTTT | CASSQDWHGQNTGELFF
- | - | TRBJ1-1 | TRBV20-1 | TGCAGTGCCATAAAAGTGGGCCGGGGCACTGAAGCTTTCTTT | CSAIKVGRGTEAFF
many | - | TRBJ2-3 | TRBV30 | TGTGCCTGGAGTGACTTCCGCAGGCCGAGCACAGATACGCAGTATTTT | CAWSDFRRPSTDTQYF
few | TRBD2 | TRBJ2-5 | TRBV7-8 | TGTGCCAGCAGCTTAGCTCTTTCAGCGGGAGGCTTTGGGGAGACCCAGTACTTC | CASSLALSAGGFGETQYF
few | TRBD2 | TRBJ2-1 | TRBV4-3 | TGCGCCAGCAGCCGAAGACTAGCGGGAGGGCCGGGCATAGCCTACAATGAGCAGTTCTTC | CASSRRLAGGPGIAYNEQFF
few | - | TRBJ1-3 | TRBV7-2 | TGTGCCAGCAGCTTGAAAGACACCATATATTTT | CASSLKDTIYF
few | TRBD1 | TRBJ2-1 | TRBV29-1 | TGCAGCGTAGCTGGGACAGGTGCGGGGAATGAGCAGTTCTTC | CSVAGTGAGNEQFF
once | TRBD2 | TRBJ2-7 | TRBV15 | TGTGCCACCAGTCTAGCGGGAGGCTACGAGCAGTACTTC | CATSLAGGYEQYF
- | TRBD2 | TRBJ2-3 | TRBV20-1 | TGCAGTGCTCCCCCGTCTAGCGGGAGGGCAGGGGAGGGGACGCAGTATTTT | CSAPPSSGRAGEGTQYF
few | TRBD1 | TRBJ2-7 | TRBV9 | TGTGCCAGCAGCGTAGGAGGGACAGGGAACTACGAGCAGTACTTC | CASSVGGTGNYEQYF
few | TRBD1 | TRBJ2-7 | TRBV7-3 | TGTGCCAGCAGCCTCCCCGACAGGGAACTCTACGAGCAGTACTTC | CASSLPDRELYEQYF
few | - | TRBJ2-7 | TRBV29-1 | TGCAGCGTTGAAGATCCAACCATAACCCCCTACGAGCAGTACTTC | CSVEDPTITPYEQYF
- | TRBD2 | TRBJ2-5 | TRBV6-4 | TGTGCCAGCAGTGAAAGGGCGGGAGACACCCAAGAGACCCAGTACTTC | CASSERAGDTQETQYF
few | - | TRBJ2-7 | TRBV21-1 | TGTGCCAGCAGCACGGACAGGGGGCGAAAGTCTGCGTACTTC | CASSTDRGRKSAYF
- | - | TRBJ2-4 | TRBV6-2/TRBV6-3 | TGTGCCAGCAGAACCAATACGGCCAAAAACATTCAGTACTTC | CASRTNTAKNIQYF
few | - | TRBJ1-5 | TRBV19 | TGTGCCAGTAAAAAATCCAGGGGCAATCAGCCCCAGCATTTT | CASKKSRGNQPQHF
- | TRBD1 | TRBJ2-1 | TRBV20-1 | TGCAGTGCGGAACCTCCTCCGGGACAGGGTACCGATGAGCAGTTCTTC | CSAEPPPGQGTDEQFF
few | - | TRBJ2-7 | TRBV5-1 | TGCGCCAGCTCGAGCGGGTCCACCCCCTCCTACGAGCAGTACTTC | CASSSGSTPSYEQYF
- | - | TRBJ2-7 | TRBV20-1 | TGCAGTGCTAGGGTCCAACGGGGAGTCTCCTACGAGCAGTACTTC | CSARVQRGVSYEQYF
few | TRBD1 | TRBJ2-7 | TRBV5-1 | TGCGCCAGCAGCTTGGGATTGGACAGGGACTACGAGCAGTACTTC | CASSLGLDRDYEQYF
- | TRBD2 | TRBJ2-7 | TRBV30 | TGTGCCTTGACTAGCGGGAGAACAGAGGGGTACACCTACGAGCAGTACTTC | CALTSGRTEGYTYEQYF
- | - | TRBJ2-7 | TRBV7-9 | TGTGCCAGCGACCCACTCAACTCCTACGAGCAGTACTTC | CASDPLNSYEQYF
- | TRBD1 | TRBJ1-1 | TRBV7-8 | TGTGCCAGCAGCTGGACAGGGGGCTGGAACACTGAAGCTTTCTTT | CASSWTGGWNTEAFF
- | TRBD2 | TRBJ2-7 | TRBV6-1 | TGTGCCAGCAGTGCCTTAGCGGGAACCTTCTACGAGCAGTACTTC | CASSALAGTFYEQYF
many | - | TRBJ2-1 | TRBV12-3/TRBV12-4 | TGTGCCAGCAGTCCGACCGGGGAACCTAATGAGCAGTTCTTC | CASSPTGEPNEQFF
few | - | TRBJ2-5 | TRBV18 | TGTGCCAGCTCACCTACACAGGTTTTGGGAGAGACCCAGTACTTC | CASSPTQVLGETQYF
- | - | TRBJ2-5 | TRBV5-1 | TGCGCCAGCAGCTTGGCAGGAGTAGCTCGGTTGCAAGAGACCCAGTACTTC | CASSLAGVARLQETQYF
- | - | TRBJ2-7 | TRBV7-8 | TGTGCCAGCAGCTTAGCAAAGTCAGCAGCCGAGCAGTACTTC | CASSLAKSAAEQYF
few | - | TRBJ2-1 | TRBV6-5 | TGTGCCAGCAGTTGGCAACTAGTAGGGGCAAACAATGAGCAGTTCTTC | CASSWQLVGANNEQFF
- | TRBD2 | TRBJ2-7 | TRBV20-1 | TGCAGTGCTAGCCTAGCGGGATTCTACGAGCAGTACTTC | CSASLAGFYEQYF
- | - | TRBJ2-7 | TRBV7-8 | TGTGCCAGCAGCTTAGTGAGACTAGGTAACTACGAGCAGTACTTC | CASSLVRLGNYEQYF
few | - | TRBJ2-3 | TRBV29-1 | TGCAGCGTCGGGAGTACTCAGAGAGATACGCAGTATTTT | CSVGSTQRDTQYF
many | TRBD2 | TRBJ2-7 | TRBV18 | TGTGCCAGCTCACCTGGGCTAGCGGGCGCCTACGAGCAGTACTTC | CASSPGLAGAYEQYF